Each of the 8 T cell receptor beta chains below was sequenced from the same sample in a study of T cell responses to AZD1222 COVID-19 vaccine. Assay used: immunoSEQ multiplex PCR; TCRdb lists only in-frame clones, some missing. The repertoire holds roughly 120,000 clones, with 87% as singletons. Sequenced material: peripheral blood, taken on day 0 of AZD1222 vaccination. These receptors all come from an adult in good health.

The chain is built from TRBV16 and TRBJ1-5; D call uncertain. Germline CDR1 reads KGHSY; CDR2 reads FQNENV. The CDR3 covers 17 residues. Between the trimmed V and J ends, which lost 0 bases and 0 bases, there was a span of 12 bases. The CDR3 coding sequence is TGTGCCAGCAGCCAATCCCGGGTACATTATAGCAATCAGCCCCAGCATTTT. Amino acids: CASSQSRVHYSNQPQHF.

V and J are TRBV5-1 and TRBJ1-1; D remains ambiguous. This CDR3 is 14 amino acids long. V lost 1 base, J lost 3 bases, and 10 bases lay in between. CDR1 SGHRS and CDR2 YFSETQ come from the germline V gene. CDR3 sequence (DNA): TGCGCCAGCAGCTTGTCGGGTCGTGACACTGAAGCTTTCTTT. It is translated as CASSLSGRDTEAFF.

The chain has TRBV15 and TRBJ2-2, with D possibly TRBD1 on 6 matching bases. CDR3 length: 14 residues. Trimming pared 8 bases from V and 3 bases from J, leaving 13 bases between. Germline CDR1 LNHNV, CDR2 YYDKDF (reference sequence). This CDR3 reads CATGQDRHTGELFF. For the CDR3, the DNA is TGTGCCACCGGTCAGGACAGACACACCGGGGAGCTGTTTTTT.

This clone was counted only a few times. The chain uses TRBV5-1 and TRBJ1-1; 9 positions agree with TRBD1. The CDR3 sequence is 14 residues long. Trimming at V came to 3 bases and at J to 1 base, leaving 1 base not matched to a gene. CDR1 SGHRS and CDR2 YFSETQ come from the germline V gene. In DNA, the CDR3 is TGCGCCAGCAGCTGGACAGGGGCGAACACTGAAGCTTTCTTT. Its protein product is CASSWTGANTEAFF.

This chain joins TRBV7-2 and TRBJ2-1; TRBD2 matches 8 bases. V shed 5 bases and J 4 bases; nucleotides not matched to a gene: 7. From germline, CDR1 is SGHTA and CDR2 FQGNSA. This CDR3 contains 15 residues. CDR3 DNA: TGTGCCAGCAGCCAGAGCGGGGGTTCTTACAATGAGCAGTTCTTC. Amino acids: CASSQSGGSYNEQFF.

This chain connects TRBV5-5 to TRBJ1-4; 10 bases match TRBD1. V trimming: 0 bases; J trimming: 5 bases; junction bases outside the gene matches: 4. Germline-derived CDR1 and CDR2 are SGHKS and YYEKEE (reference sequence). There are 16 residues in the CDR3. CDR3: CASSLGGTGANEKLFF. The CDR3 DNA reads TGTGCCAGCAGCTTGGGGGGGACAGGGGCCAATGAAAAACTGTTTTTT.

This clone was counted a few times. The chain recombines TRBV5-7 with TRBJ1-6, with D uncertain. TRBV5-7 is given ORF status, its function remaining uncertain. This CDR3 comprises 13 residues. V lost 7 bases, J lost 8 bases, and 13 bases lay in between. CDR3: CASQSGFYSPLHF. CDR3 coding DNA: TGTGCCAGCCAATCCGGGTTTTATTCACCCCTCCACTTT.

This rearrangement joins TRBV4-3 to TRBJ1-2; no reliable D call. Trimming cost V 0 bases and J 1 base, with 9 bases left between them. CDR3 length equals 15 residues. From germline, CDR1 is LGHNA and CDR2 YSLEER. In DNA, the CDR3 is TGCGCCAGCAGCCAAGATAACGACATTAACTATGGCTACACCTTC. It specifies CASSQDNDINYGYTF.